A selection of T cell receptor beta chains follows, all from one sample in a study of T cell responses to AZD1222 COVID-19 vaccine. Data came from immunoSEQ multiplex PCR; TCRdb stores just in-frame clones and leaves some out. Among 110,000 to 150,000 clones listed, roughly 92% were seen once. Sequencing was performed on peripheral blood, taken on day 0 of AZD1222 vaccination. All receptors come from an adult in good health. CDR3s include the opening cysteine and the closing phenylalanine or tryptophan. D genes are given only for firm matches. Clone size is given for some rows only: seen once, a few or many times, or a class if the clone is expanded.

d_gene	abundance	j_gene	v_gene	CDR3nt	CDR3aa
NA	NA	TRBJ1-6	TRBV9	TGTGCCAGCAGCGTAGGTGAGGGAGATTCACCCCTCCACTTT	CASSVGEGDSPLHF
NA	NA	TRBJ1-5	TRBV12-5	TGTGCTAGTGGTTTGGTCGTCGGAGAGATTAGCAGGAATCAGCCCCAGCATTTT	CASGLVVGEISRNQPQHF
TRBD2	once	TRBJ2-3	TRBV15	TGTGCCACCAGCTCCCCTGGGGGAGGGGCCCCAGATACGCAGTATTTT	CATSSPGGGAPDTQYF
TRBD2	NA	TRBJ2-3	TRBV9	TGTGCCAGCAGCGCCGGGACTAGCGGGAGTGAGGATACGCAGTATTTT	CASSAGTSGSEDTQYF
NA	once	TRBJ1-1	TRBV10-3	TGTGCCATCAGACAACAGGTGAACACTGAAGCTTTCTTT	CAIRQQVNTEAFF
TRBD1	NA	TRBJ1-2	TRBV10-3	TGTGCCATCAGCCTACGGGACAGAACCTATGGCTACACCTTC	CAISLRDRTYGYTF
NA	few	TRBJ1-6	TRBV6-4	TGTGCCAGCAGTGACTCGGCAGGGGATAATTCACCCCTCCACTTT	CASSDSAGDNSPLHF
NA	NA	TRBJ2-5	TRBV7-9	TGTGCCAGCAGCTTAGGGCTATCGCAAGAGACCCAGTACTTC	CASSLGLSQETQYF
TRBD1	NA	TRBJ1-2	TRBV29-1	TGCAGCGTCGGGACAGGGGCTGGCTATGGCTACACCTTC	CSVGTGAGYGYTF
TRBD2	NA	TRBJ2-5	TRBV6-1	TGTGCCAGCAGTGAGGGCGGGAGTAGCCTGGAGACCCAGTACTTC	CASSEGGSSLETQYF